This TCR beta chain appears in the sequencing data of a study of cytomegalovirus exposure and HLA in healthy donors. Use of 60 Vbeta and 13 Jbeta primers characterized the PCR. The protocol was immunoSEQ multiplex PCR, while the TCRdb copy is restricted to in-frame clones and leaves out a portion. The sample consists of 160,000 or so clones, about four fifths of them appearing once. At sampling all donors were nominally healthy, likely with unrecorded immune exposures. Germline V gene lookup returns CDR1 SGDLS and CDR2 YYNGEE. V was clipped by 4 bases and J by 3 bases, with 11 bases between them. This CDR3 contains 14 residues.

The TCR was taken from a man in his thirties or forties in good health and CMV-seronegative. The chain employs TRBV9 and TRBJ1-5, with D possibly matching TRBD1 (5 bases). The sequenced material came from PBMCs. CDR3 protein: CASSQGLPNQPQHF. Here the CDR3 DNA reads TGTGCCAGCAGCCAGGGCCTCCCCAATCAGCCCCAGCATTTT.